One and the same sample provided the 22 T cell receptor beta chains below, sequenced in a study of Ad26.COV2.S vaccination and SARS-CoV-2 variants. Data came from immunoSEQ multiplex PCR; TCRdb stores just in-frame clones and leaves some out. This sample has approximately 340,000 clones, with about 92% found just once. The material was peripheral blood, obtained after recovery from COVID-19. These receptors originate from a human donor who had recovered from COVID-19.

The J gene is TRBJ1-2, the V gene TRBV5-4; 12 nucleotides align to TRBD1. CDR1 SGHNT and CDR2 YYREEE come from the germline V gene (reference sequence). The V gene end was trimmed by 0 bases and the J gene end by 6 bases; junction bases not matched to a gene: 6. This CDR3 has 16 residues. As DNA, the CDR3 is TGTGCCAGCAGCTTGGCCATGGGACAGGGGGCCGATGGCTACACCTTC. This gives the protein CASSLAMGQGADGYTF.

This rearrangement joins TRBV7-9 to TRBJ1-2; 9 nucleotides agree with TRBD1. V shed 7 bases, J shed 4 bases, and the junction held 13 bases outside the gene matches. This CDR3 comprises 16 residues. Germline CDR1 reads SEHNR; CDR2 reads FQNEAQ (reference sequence). The CDR3 protein is CASTPQGANIPYGYTF. The CDR3 region has the DNA TGTGCCAGCACCCCACAGGGGGCGAACATTCCCTATGGCTACACCTTC.

Turning to this clone: The identical CDR3 is also encoded by other nucleotide sequences in the sample. The genes are TRBV3-1 (or the pseudogene TRBV3-2) and TRBJ2-7; the D gene is possibly TRBD2 (5 bases). Trimming removed 0 bases from V and 1 base from J, with 13 bases in between. Per germline, CDR1 LGHDT and CDR2 YNNKEL (reference sequence). This CDR3 region has 16 residues. The CDR3 reads CASSQEGKRSSYEQYF. CDR3 sequence (DNA): TGTGCCAGCAGCCAAGAGGGCAAGCGGTCATCCTACGAGCAGTACTTC.

This clone was counted between two and nine times. J is TRBJ1-1 and V is TRBV14, with D possibly TRBD1 on 6 matching bases. The germline gives CDR1 SGHDN, CDR2 FVKESK. The germline V and J ends were trimmed by 4 bases and 1 base, with 13 bases remaining between them. This CDR3 comprises 15 residues. The CDR3 is CASSLTRTENTEAFF. The CDR3 bases are TGTGCCAGCAGCCTTACCCGGACAGAGAACACTGAAGCTTTCTTT.

V gene TRBV29-1 combines with J gene TRBJ2-5; D gene uncertain. The CDR3 is 14 residues long. CDR1 is SQVTM and CDR2 is ANQGSEA in the germline V gene. Trimming cost V 4 bases and J 2 bases, with 14 bases left between them. In DNA form, the CDR3 reads TGCAGCGTTGGGTCTGGAGTCGGGCAAGAGACCCAGTACTTC. Its protein is CSVGSGVGQETQYF.

The CDR3 DNA follows: TGTGCCAGCAGCTTAGATGCCAGGGGCAGGGGCTACACCTTC. Translation: CASSLDARGRGYTF. This chain uses TRBV11-2 with TRBJ1-2; D possibly corresponds to TRBD1 (6 bases). Germline V gene data show CDR1 as SGHAT and CDR2 as FQNNGV. The germline V and J ends were trimmed by 0 bases and 8 bases, with 13 bases remaining between them. CDR3 length equals 14 residues.

This chain connects TRBV11-2 to TRBJ1-5; TRBD1 might be the D (5 bases). V was cut by 5 bases and J by 7 bases, with 18 bases left in between. The CDR3 loop spans 15 amino acids. Germline V gene data show CDR1 as SGHAT and CDR2 as FQNNGV. The CDR3 loop reads CASSDNQGYNQPQHF. The CDR3 nucleotides are TGTGCCAGCAGCGACAATCAGGGTTACAACCAGCCCCAGCATTTT.

The V gene is TRBV9, the J gene TRBJ2-3; 15 bases are a match to TRBD2. The CDR3 is made up of 19 amino acids. The ends lost 3 bases at V and 4 bases at J; junction bases unmatched: 12. Germline lookup yields CDR1 SGDLS and CDR2 YYNGEE. The CDR3 is CASSEGLAGGSGGADTQYF. CDR3 DNA sequence: TGTGCCAGCAGCGAGGGACTAGCGGGGGGATCCGGGGGTGCAGATACGCAGTATTTT. The variable domain in full, with the rest retrieved from reference TRBV9 and TRBJ2-3, is DSGVTQTPKHLITATGQRVTLRCSPRSGDLSVYWYQQSLDQGLQFLIQYYNGEERAKGNILERFSAQQFPDLHSELNLSSLELGDSALYFCASSEGLAGGSGGADTQYFGPGTRLTVL.

The chain links TRBV6-9 to TRBJ2-1; no firm D call. This CDR3 is built from 11 residues. V lost 6 bases and J lost 10, with 10 bases in between. The germline V gene encodes CDR1 MNHGY and CDR2 SVAAGI. The CDR3 is CASRSLAEQFF. Written as DNA, the CDR3 is TGTGCCAGCAGATCCTTGGCCGAGCAGTTCTTC.

CDR3 coding DNA: TGTGCCAGCAGCTTAGTGTTCACAGATACGCAGTATTTT. This codes for CASSLVFTDTQYF. The chain is built from TRBV7-6 and TRBJ2-3, with D unresolved. The CDR3 covers 13 residues. Trimming left V 1 base short and J 2 bases short, with 4 bases between. Germline CDR1 and CDR2: SGHVS and FNYEAQ.

The V call is TRBV20-1, the J call TRBJ1-2, with D perhaps matching TRBD1 (6 bases). V lost 3 bases, J lost 8 bases, and 13 bases lay in between. This CDR3 contains 12 residues. Germline CDR1 is DFQATT and CDR2 is SNEGSKA (reference sequence). The CDR3 sequence is CSASPPQGGYTF. CDR3 DNA sequence: TGCAGTGCTAGTCCACCCCAGGGGGGCTACACCTTC.

V and J are TRBV5-4 and TRBJ2-1; D remains unclear. The CDR3 sequence is 14 residues long. Germline lookup yields CDR1 SGHNT and CDR2 YYREEE (reference sequence). Trimming took 0 bases from V and 5 from J, leaving 9 bases between them. The CDR3 bases are TGTGCCAGCAGCTTGGTGGGCGGCCACAATGAGCAGTTCTTC. It encodes CASSLVGGHNEQFF.

The V call is TRBV7-3, the J call TRBJ2-3; 12 nucleotides line up with TRBD2. The germline gives CDR1 SGHTA, CDR2 FQGTGA. The V segment lost 3 bases and the J segment 7 bases; nucleotides outside the gene matches: 8. The CDR3 is 16 residues long. CDR3 nucleotide sequence: TGTGCCAGCAGCTTGACTAGCGGGGGCTCCACGTATACGCAGTATTTT. Translated, it gives CASSLTSGGSTYTQYF.

This clone occurred a few times. The gene calls are TRBV9 and TRBJ1-6; D not resolved. The CDR3 spans 18 residues. CDR1 and CDR2 from the germline V gene are SGDLS and YYNGEE. Trimming shortened V by 0 bases and J by 3 bases, and 16 bases separated the two germline ends. The CDR3 sequence: CASSVDFGQELYNSPLHF. DNA of the CDR3: TGTGCCAGCAGCGTAGATTTTGGGCAGGAGCTCTATAATTCACCCCTCCACTTT.

V is TRBV19 and J is TRBJ2-1; 7 bases are a match to TRBD1. Germline CDR1 and CDR2: LNHDA and SQIVND (reference sequence). The CDR3 consists of 14 residues. V lost 4 bases and J lost 4; bases outside the gene matches: 4. In nucleotides, the CDR3 is TGTGCCAGTAGTACTGGGACAGTGTACAATGAGCAGTTCTTC. It translates to CASSTGTVYNEQFF.

The chain carries TRBV19 and TRBJ1-3; 7 bases map to TRBD1. Trimming removed 4 bases from V and 0 bases from J; junction bases left unmatched: 3. CDR1 is LNHDA and CDR2 is SQIVND in the germline V gene (reference sequence). CDR3 size: 15 residues. CDR3 coding DNA: TGTGCCAGTAGTACGGGACAGAGCTCTGGAAACACCATATATTTT. Its protein product is CASSTGQSSGNTIYF. Looking up the rest from reference TRBV19 and TRBJ1-3 gives the full variable domain: DGGITQSPKYLFRKEGQNVTLSCEQNLNHDAMYWYRQDPGQGLRLIYYSQIVNDFQKGDIAEGYSVSREKKESFPLTVTSAQKNPTAFYLCASSTGQSSGNTIYFGEGSWLTVV.

The rearrangement uses TRBV29-1 and TRBJ2-3; perhaps TRBD2 as D (5 bases). The CDR3 contains 13 residues. V gave up 4 bases and J gave up 8 bases, with 16 bases separating them. Germline V lookup: CDR1 SQVTM, CDR2 ANQGSEA. CDR3 region: CSVAQTRKVTQYF. In DNA form, the CDR3 reads TGCAGCGTTGCCCAAACTAGGAAAGTTACGCAGTATTTT.

The chain recombines TRBV6-1 with TRBJ1-2, with 8 nucleotides matching TRBD1. The CDR3 length is 15 residues. From germline, CDR1 is MNHNS and CDR2 SASEGT. With V trimmed by 3 bases and J by 1 base, 4 bases remained unmatched. As DNA, the CDR3 is TGTGCCAGCAGTGACCGACAGGGGCTTAACTATGGCTACACCTTC. Protein: CASSDRQGLNYGYTF.

This clone has just a few counts. The chain uses TRBV6-2 or TRBV6-3 and TRBJ2-1; perhaps TRBD2 as D (5 bases). Germline V gene sequence: CDR1 MNHEY, CDR2 SVGEGT. V was trimmed by 5 bases and J by 2 bases, leaving 13 bases between them. CDR3 size: 15 residues. The CDR3: CASSSGLGAYNEQFF. The CDR3 DNA follows: TGTGCCAGCAGTAGCGGACTGGGAGCCTACAATGAGCAGTTCTTC.

The V and J genes are TRBV6-5 and TRBJ2-5; 8 bases map to TRBD2. This CDR3 comprises 13 residues. V shed 10 bases, J shed 3 bases, and the junction held 7 bases outside the gene matches. Germline assignment: CDR1 MNHEY and CDR2 SVGAGI. The DNA of the CDR3 is TGTGCCACCTCCGGACTAGCAAAAGAGACCCAGTACTTC. Translating gives CATSGLAKETQYF.

The chain recombines TRBV19 with TRBJ2-6, with D tentatively TRBD2 (5 bases). The CDR3 runs to 15 residues. The V and J ends lost 7 bases and 0 bases respectively, with 10 bases between them. Germline V gives CDR1 LNHDA, CDR2 SQIVND (reference sequence). CDR3: CASNERGSGANVLTF. CDR3 in DNA: TGTGCCAGTAATGAACGGGGCTCTGGGGCCAACGTCCTGACTTTC.

The rearrangement links TRBV4-3 to TRBJ2-2; D unclear. The CDR3 covers 14 residues. Between the trimmed V and J ends, which lost 1 base and 1 base, there was a span of 4 bases. The germline V gene encodes CDR1 LGHNA and CDR2 YSLEER. The CDR3 coding sequence is TGCGCCAGCAGCCAAGTGCGGAACACCGGGGAGCTGTTTTTT. This gives the protein CASSQVRNTGELFF.